The clone carrying this T cell receptor beta chain was seen more than once but under ten times. No antigen is known for it. TCRdb called the 5' RACE reads again in MiXCR, with one record for every CDR3 protein. Found here are a few hundred thousand distinct CDR3 sequences, roughly an eighth of them singletons; the top ten hold under 7.5%. The sample comes from a study of CD8 T cells in ankylosing spondylitis. Overall study results and limits: Several highly homologous variants made up a TCR beta motif, and this motif appeared characteristic of ankylosing spondylitis blood.

V was clipped by 7 bases and J by 0 bases, with 13 bases between them. Germline CDR1 and CDR2: SGHVS and FNYEAQ. This CDR3 is built from 15 residues. The TCR sequence derives from a male donor with ankylosing spondylitis. The J gene is TRBJ2-1, the V gene TRBV7-6; maybe TRBD2 (5 bases). The sequencing input was blood, either unsorted or a sorted T cell fraction (not recorded which). The CDR3 nucleotides are TGTGCCAGCACCCGTAGCGAGAGCTCCTACAATGAGCAGTTCTTC. Translating it yields CASTRSESSYNEQFF.